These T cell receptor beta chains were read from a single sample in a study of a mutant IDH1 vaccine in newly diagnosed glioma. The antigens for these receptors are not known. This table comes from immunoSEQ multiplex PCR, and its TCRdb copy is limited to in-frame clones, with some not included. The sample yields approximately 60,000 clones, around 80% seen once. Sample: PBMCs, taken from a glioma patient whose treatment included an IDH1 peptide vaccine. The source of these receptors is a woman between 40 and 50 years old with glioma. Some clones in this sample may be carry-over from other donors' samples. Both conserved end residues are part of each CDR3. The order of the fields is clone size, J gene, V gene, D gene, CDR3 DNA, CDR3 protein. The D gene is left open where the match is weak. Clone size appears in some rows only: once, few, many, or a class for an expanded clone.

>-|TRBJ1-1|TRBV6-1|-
TGTGCCAGCACTTTACAGGTAGCGAACACTGAAGCTTTCTTT
CASTLQVANTEAFF
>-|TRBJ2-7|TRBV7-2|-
TGTGCCAGCAGCTTAGCAACGGCGGTAACTTCCTACGAGCAGTACTTC
CASSLATAVTSYEQYF
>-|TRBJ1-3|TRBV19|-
TGTGCCAGTAGGGAGGTTGGAAACACCATATATTTT
CASREVGNTIYF
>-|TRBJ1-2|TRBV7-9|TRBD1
TGTGCCAGCAGCCCATTAGACAGGGCCCGCGATGGCTACACCTTC
CASSPLDRARDGYTF
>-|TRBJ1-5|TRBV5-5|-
TGTGCCAGCAGCTTGGGGGCAGGGCCCGGCGGTCAGCCCCAGCATTTT
CASSLGAGPGGQPQHF
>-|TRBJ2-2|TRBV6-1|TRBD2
TGTGCCAGCAGTGCCCCCAGCGGGGGGGCGAACACCGGGGAGCTGTTTTTT
CASSAPSGGANTGELFF
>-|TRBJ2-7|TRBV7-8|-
TGTGCCAGCAGCTTACGGCAGCACTCCTACGAGCAGTACTTC
CASSLRQHSYEQYF
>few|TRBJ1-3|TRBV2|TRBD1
TGTGCCAGCCGTACAGGGGTCTTCTCTGGAAACACCATATATTTT
CASRTGVFSGNTIYF
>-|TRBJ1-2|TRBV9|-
TGTGCCAGCGGGCCCGGCGGCTACACCTTC
CASGPGGYTF
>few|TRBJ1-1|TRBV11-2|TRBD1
TGTGCCAGCAGCCCGGACAGGGGAGGCACTGAAGCTTTCTTT
CASSPDRGGTEAFF
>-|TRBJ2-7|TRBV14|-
TGTGCCAGCAGCCTAGATCCTCAGGGACTGGCAGAGCAGTACTTC
CASSLDPQGLAEQYF
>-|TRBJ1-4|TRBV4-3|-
TGCGCCAGCAGCCAAGAGGGACCGGGCCTAGGGGAAAAACTGTTTTTT
CASSQEGPGLGEKLFF
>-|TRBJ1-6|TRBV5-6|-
TGTGCCAGCACCACATGGGGGAGGGTATATAATTCACCCCTCCACTTT
CASTTWGRVYNSPLHF
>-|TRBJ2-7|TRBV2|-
TGTGCCAGCAGAGAACAGATAAACTCCTACGAGCAGTACTTC
CASREQINSYEQYF
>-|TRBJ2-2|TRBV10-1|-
TGCGCCAGCAGTCGGGACGGAATCACCGGGGAGCTGTTTTTT
CASSRDGITGELFF
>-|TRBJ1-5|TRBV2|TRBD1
TGTGCCAGCAGTCGGGACAGGACTCAGCCCCAGCATTTT
CASSRDRTQPQHF
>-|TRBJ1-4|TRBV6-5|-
TGTGCCAGAAGGGATGAAAAACTGTTTTTT
CARRDEKLFF
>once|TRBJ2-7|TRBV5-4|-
TGTGCCAGCAGCTTGCCGTTTCCCAGTTCCTACGAGCAGTACTTC
CASSLPFPSSYEQYF
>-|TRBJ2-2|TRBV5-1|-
TGCGCCAGCAGGCCTAGGTTTGGGGGAGCAAACACCGGGGAGCTGTTTTTT
CASRPRFGGANTGELFF
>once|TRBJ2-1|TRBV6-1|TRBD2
TGTGCCAGCAGTGCCCGGACTAGCGGGGGGGCCGGGGAGCAGTTCTTC
CASSARTSGGAGEQFF
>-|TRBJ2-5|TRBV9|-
TGTGCCAGCAGCGTCTCGTCAGGGCAAGAGACCCAGTACTTC
CASSVSSGQETQYF
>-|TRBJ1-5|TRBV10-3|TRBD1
TGTGCCACCGATTTAGGGACAGGGAGAACAGATCAGCCCCAGCATTTT
CATDLGTGRTDQPQHF
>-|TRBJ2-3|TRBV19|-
TGTGCCAGTAGTTCGGGACTCCTAAGCACAGATACGCAGTATTTT
CASSSGLLSTDTQYF
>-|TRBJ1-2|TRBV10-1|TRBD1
TGCGCCAGCAGTGAGTCGCGGACAGGGGACGGCTACACCTTC
CASSESRTGDGYTF
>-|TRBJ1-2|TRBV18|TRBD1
TGTGCCAGCTCAGGATCCGGGACAGGTCCCTATGGCTACACCTTC
CASSGSGTGPYGYTF
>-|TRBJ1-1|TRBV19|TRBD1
TGTGCCAGTTTAATCGGTGGGGGACAGGGCGAAGCTTTCTTT
CASLIGGGQGEAFF
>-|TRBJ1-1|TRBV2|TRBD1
TGTGCCAGCTCTTGGGACAGGGAGCGGACTGAAGCTTTCTTT
CASSWDRERTEAFF
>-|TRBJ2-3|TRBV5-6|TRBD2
TGTGCCAGCAGCTCCTGGACTAGCGGGGGGGCAGATACGCAGTATTTT
CASSSWTSGGADTQYF
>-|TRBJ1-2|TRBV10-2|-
TGCGCCAGCAGTGAGTCGAATACCAGGGTTGGTGGCTACACCTTC
CASSESNTRVGGYTF
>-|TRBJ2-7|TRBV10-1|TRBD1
TGCGCCAGCAGTGAGACACGACAGGGCCACGAGCAGTACTTC
CASSETRQGHEQYF
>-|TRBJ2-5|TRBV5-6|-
TGTGCCAGCAGCCGAGGAGGCGGGGGCTCGGGGACCCAGTACTTC
CASSRGGGGSGTQYF
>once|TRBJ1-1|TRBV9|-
TGTGCCAGCAGCGCCACGGCGGGTACTGAAGCTTTCTTT
CASSATAGTEAFF
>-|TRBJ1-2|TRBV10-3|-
TGTGCCACCGCGGACAGAAACTTCTATGGCTACACCTTC
CATADRNFYGYTF
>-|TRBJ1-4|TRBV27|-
TGTGCCAGCAGTTTAGGAGCGTTTGGGGAAAAACTGTTTTTT
CASSLGAFGEKLFF
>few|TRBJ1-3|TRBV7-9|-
TGTGCCAGCAGCTTAGGGGACGGAAACACCATATATTTT
CASSLGDGNTIYF
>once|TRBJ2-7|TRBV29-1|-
TGCAGCGTTGATGACAGCAGGGGTGGGTACGAGCAGTACTTC
CSVDDSRGGYEQYF
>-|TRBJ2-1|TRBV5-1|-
TGCGCCAGCCGGTCGGCGGAAACCTACAATGAGCAGTTCTTC
CASRSAETYNEQFF
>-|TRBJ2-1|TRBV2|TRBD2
TGTGCCAGCAGGCGGACTAGCGGGGGCAATGAGCAGTTCTTC
CASRRTSGGNEQFF
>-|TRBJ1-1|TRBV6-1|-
TGTGCCAGCAGTGAAGCGGGACAATACACTGAAGCTTTCTTT
CASSEAGQYTEAFF
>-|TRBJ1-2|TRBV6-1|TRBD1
TGTGCCAGCAGTGCCCTCACAGGGGGGAACAGCTACACCTTC
CASSALTGGNSYTF
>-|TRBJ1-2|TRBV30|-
TGTGCCTGGAGTCGGCCGAGAGGCTACACCTTC
CAWSRPRGYTF
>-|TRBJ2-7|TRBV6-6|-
TGTGCCAGCAGTTACTCGGGCAGCTCCTACGAGCAGTACTTC
CASSYSGSSYEQYF
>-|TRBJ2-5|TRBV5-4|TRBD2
TGTGCCACCTTCTCCCGGGGGGAGGGAGAGACCCAGTACTTC
CATFSRGEGETQYF
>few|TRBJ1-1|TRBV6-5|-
TGTGCCAGCAGTCCTTGGGGAGGGTGGGTGGGTTTCTTT
CASSPWGGWVGFF
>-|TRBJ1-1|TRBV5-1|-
TGCGCCAGCAGCTTGGAGTCGAGTGAGAAAGCTTTCTTT
CASSLESSEKAFF
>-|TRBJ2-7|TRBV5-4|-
TGTGCCAGCAGCTTGGGGGGACTTACCTACGAGCAGTACTTC
CASSLGGLTYEQYF
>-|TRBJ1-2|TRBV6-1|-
TGTGCCAGCAGTGAAGCCGGAGGCGACTATGGCTACACCTTC
CASSEAGGDYGYTF
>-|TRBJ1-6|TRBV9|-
TGTGCCAGCAATAGCCAAAATTCACCCCTCCACTTT
CASNSQNSPLHF
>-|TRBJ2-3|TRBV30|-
TGTGCCTGGACCTCCCGGACAGTACACACAGATACGCAGTATTTT
CAWTSRTVHTDTQYF
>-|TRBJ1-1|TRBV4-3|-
TGCGCCAGCAGCCAACCAGGGGTATCTGAAGCTTTCTTT
CASSQPGVSEAFF
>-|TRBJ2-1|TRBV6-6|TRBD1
TGTGCCAGCAGGCCCGGGACAGGGGTTATCAATGAGCAGTTCTTC
CASRPGTGVINEQFF
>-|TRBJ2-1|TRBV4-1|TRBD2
TGCGCCAGCAGCCAAGCGGGACTAGCGGGGGAAGAGCAGTTCTTC
CASSQAGLAGEEQFF
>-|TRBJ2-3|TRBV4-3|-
TGCGCCAGCAGCCATCCTGAGGGAGATACGCAGTATTTT
CASSHPEGDTQYF
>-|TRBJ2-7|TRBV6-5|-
TGTGCCAGCGGCCGTCCCGGAACCTACGAGCAGTACTTC
CASGRPGTYEQYF
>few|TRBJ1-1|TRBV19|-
TGTGCCAGTAGTTTGTCCCGAGGCAGGGGTGGGCCTGAAGCTTTCTTT
CASSLSRGRGGPEAFF
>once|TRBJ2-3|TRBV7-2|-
TGTGCCAGCAGCCCGAGCGCAGATACGCAGTATTTT
CASSPSADTQYF
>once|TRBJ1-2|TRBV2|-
TGTGCCAGCAGCGTTGGGTGGGGTACGGACTATGGCTACACCTTC
CASSVGWGTDYGYTF
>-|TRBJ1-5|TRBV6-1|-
TGTGCCAGCAGTGCGGGGTTCAGCAATCAGCCCCAGCATTTT
CASSAGFSNQPQHF
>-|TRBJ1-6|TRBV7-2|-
TGTGCCAGCAGCTTAGAGGGCAGGGCCAGTTCACCCCTCCACTTT
CASSLEGRASSPLHF